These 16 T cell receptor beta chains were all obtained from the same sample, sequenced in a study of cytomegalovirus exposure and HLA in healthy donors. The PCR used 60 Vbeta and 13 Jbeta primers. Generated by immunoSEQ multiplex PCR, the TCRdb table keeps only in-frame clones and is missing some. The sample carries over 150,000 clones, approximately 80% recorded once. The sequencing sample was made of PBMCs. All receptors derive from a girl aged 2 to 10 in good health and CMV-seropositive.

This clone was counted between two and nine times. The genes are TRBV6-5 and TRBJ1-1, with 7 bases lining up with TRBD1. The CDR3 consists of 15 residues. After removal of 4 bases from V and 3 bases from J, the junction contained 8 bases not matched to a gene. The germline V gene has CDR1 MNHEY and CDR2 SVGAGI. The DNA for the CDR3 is TGTGCCAGCAGTTCCTACGAACAGGGGTACACTGAAGCTTTCTTT. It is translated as CASSSYEQGYTEAFF.

Here the CDR3 reads CASSLSRDNQPQHF. DNA for the CDR3: TGTGCCAGCAGTTTGTCCAGGGACAATCAGCCCCAGCATTTT. The chain couples TRBV28 to TRBJ1-5, with D tentatively TRBD1 (5 bases). This CDR3 spans 14 amino acids. The V gene lost 3 bases and the J gene lost 3 bases, with 9 bases spanning the gap. CDR1 MDHEN and CDR2 SYDVKM come from the germline V gene.

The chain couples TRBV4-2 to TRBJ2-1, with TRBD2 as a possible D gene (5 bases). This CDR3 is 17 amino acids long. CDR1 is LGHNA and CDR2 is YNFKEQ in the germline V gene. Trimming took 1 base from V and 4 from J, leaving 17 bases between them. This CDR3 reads CASSQALRGRRYNEQFF. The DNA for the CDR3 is TGTGCCAGCAGCCAAGCCCTCCGCGGGCGCCGGTACAATGAGCAGTTCTTC.

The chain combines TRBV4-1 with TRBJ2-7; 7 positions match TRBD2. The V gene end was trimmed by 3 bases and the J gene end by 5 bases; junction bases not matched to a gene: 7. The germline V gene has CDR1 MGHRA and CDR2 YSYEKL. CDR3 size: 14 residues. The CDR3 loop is CASSHLGRVNEQYF. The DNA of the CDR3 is TGCGCCAGCAGCCACCTAGGGAGGGTAAACGAGCAGTACTTC.

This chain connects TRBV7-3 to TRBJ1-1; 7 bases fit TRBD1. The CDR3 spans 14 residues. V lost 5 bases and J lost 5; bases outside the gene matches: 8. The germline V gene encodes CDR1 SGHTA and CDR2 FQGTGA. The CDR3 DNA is TGTGCCAGCAGCCCGACAGGGTCAGGGACTGAAGCTTTCTTT. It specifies CASSPTGSGTEAFF. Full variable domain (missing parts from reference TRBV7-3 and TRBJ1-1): GAGVSQTPSNKVTEKGKYVELRCDPISGHTALYWYRQSLGQGPEFLIYFQGTGAADDSGLPNDRFFAVRPEGSVSTLKIQRTERGDSAVYLCASSPTGSGTEAFFGQGTRLTVV.

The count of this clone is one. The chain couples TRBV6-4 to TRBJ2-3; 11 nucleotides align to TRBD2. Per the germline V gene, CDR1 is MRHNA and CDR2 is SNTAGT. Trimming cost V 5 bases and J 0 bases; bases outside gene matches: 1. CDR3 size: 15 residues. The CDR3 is CASSRTSGSTDTQYF. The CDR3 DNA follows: TGTGCCAGCAGTCGGACTAGCGGGAGCACAGATACGCAGTATTTT.

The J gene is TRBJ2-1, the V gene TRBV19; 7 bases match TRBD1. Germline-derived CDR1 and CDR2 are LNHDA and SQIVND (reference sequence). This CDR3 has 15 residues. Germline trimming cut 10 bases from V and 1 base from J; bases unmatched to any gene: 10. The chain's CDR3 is CANVTGVGSYNEQFF. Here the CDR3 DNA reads TGTGCCAATGTAACAGGGGTTGGGTCCTACAATGAGCAGTTCTTC.

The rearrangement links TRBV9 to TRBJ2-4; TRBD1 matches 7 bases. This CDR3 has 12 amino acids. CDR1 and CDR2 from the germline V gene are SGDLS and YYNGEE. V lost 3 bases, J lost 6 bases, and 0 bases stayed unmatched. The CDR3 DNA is TGTGCCAGCAGCGGACAGGGAAACATTCAGTACTTC. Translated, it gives CASSGQGNIQYF. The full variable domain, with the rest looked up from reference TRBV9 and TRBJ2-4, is DSGVTQTPKHLITATGQRVTLRCSPRSGDLSVYWYQQSLDQGLQFLIQYYNGEERAKGNILERFSAQQFPDLHSELNLSSLELGDSALYFCASSGQGNIQYFGAGTRLSVL.

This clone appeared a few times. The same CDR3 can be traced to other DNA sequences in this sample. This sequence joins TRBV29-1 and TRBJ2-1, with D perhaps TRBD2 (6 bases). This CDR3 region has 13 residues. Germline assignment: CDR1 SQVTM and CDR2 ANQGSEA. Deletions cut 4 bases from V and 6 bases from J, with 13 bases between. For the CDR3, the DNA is TGCAGCGTTGGTGGAGGGATAGGCAATGAGCAGTTCTTC. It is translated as CSVGGGIGNEQFF.

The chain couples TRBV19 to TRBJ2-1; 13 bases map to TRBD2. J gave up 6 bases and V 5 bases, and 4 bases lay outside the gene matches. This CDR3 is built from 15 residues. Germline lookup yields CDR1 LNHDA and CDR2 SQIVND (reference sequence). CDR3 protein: CASSQGTSGVNEQFF. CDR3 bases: TGTGCCAGTAGTCAGGGGACTAGCGGGGTCAATGAGCAGTTCTTC.

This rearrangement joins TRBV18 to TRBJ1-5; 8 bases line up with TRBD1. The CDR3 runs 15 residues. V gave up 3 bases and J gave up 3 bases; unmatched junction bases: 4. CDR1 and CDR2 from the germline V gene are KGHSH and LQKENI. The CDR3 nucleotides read TGTGCCAGCTCACCGTCGACAGGGGTCAATCAGCCCCAGCATTTT. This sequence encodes CASSPSTGVNQPQHF.

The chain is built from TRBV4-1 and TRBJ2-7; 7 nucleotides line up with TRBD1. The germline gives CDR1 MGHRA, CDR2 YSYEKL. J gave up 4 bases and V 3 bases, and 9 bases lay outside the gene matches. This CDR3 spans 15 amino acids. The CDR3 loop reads CASSHQDRAQYEQYF. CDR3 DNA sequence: TGCGCCAGCAGCCACCAAGACAGGGCCCAATACGAGCAGTACTTC.

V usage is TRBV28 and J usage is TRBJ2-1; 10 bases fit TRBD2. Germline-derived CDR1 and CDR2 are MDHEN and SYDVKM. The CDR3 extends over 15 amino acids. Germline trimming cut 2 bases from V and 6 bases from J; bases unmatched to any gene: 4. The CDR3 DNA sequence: TGTGCCAGCAGTTTACCTAGCGGGGGCCGCAATGAGCAGTTCTTC. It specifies CASSLPSGGRNEQFF.

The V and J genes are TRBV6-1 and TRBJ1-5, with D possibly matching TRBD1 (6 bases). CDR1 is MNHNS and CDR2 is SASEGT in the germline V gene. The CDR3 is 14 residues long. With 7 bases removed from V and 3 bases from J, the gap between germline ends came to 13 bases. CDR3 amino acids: CASNLDSPNQPQHF. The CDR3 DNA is TGTGCCAGCAACCTGGACAGTCCCAATCAGCCCCAGCATTTT.

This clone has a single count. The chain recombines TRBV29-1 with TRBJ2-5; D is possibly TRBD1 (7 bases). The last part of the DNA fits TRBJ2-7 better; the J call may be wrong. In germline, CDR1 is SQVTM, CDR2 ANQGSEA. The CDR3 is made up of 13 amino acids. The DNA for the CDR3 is TGCAGCGCTGGGGCGGGACAGACCTACGAGCAGTACTTC. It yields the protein CSAGAGQTYEQYF.

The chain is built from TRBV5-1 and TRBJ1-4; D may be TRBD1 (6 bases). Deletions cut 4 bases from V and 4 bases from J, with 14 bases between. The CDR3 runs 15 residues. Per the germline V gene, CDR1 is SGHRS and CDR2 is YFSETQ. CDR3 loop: CASSLFRGLNEKLFF. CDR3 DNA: TGCGCCAGCAGCCTATTCAGGGGCCTTAATGAAAAACTGTTTTTT. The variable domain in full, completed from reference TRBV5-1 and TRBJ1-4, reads KAGVTQTPRYLIKTRGQQVTLSCSPISGHRSVSWYQQTPGQGLQFLFEYFSETQRNKGNFPGRFSGRQFSNSRSEMNVSTLELGDSALYLCASSLFRGLNEKLFFGSGTQLSVL.